This passage covers 10 T cell receptor beta chains from one sample sequenced in a study of blood T cell repertoires in COVID-19. Sequencing was performed with immunoSEQ multiplex PCR; in TCRdb, only in-frame clones are kept and a portion is missing. The table includes about 240,000 clones, about nine tenths detected once. Sequenced sample: peripheral blood. The source is a man between 60 and 75 years old who had recovered from COVID-19.

In DNA, the CDR3 is TGTGCCAGCAGCGGCTTCCGGAACAGGATCTCTGGGGCCAACGTCCTGACTTTC. Translated, it gives CASSGFRNRISGANVLTF. J is TRBJ2-6 and V is TRBV9; TRBD1 might be the D (5 bases). The CDR3 loop spans 18 amino acids. Germline CDR1 and CDR2: SGDLS and YYNGEE. Trimming cost V 3 bases and J 0 bases, with 16 bases left between them.

V gene TRBV5-1 combines with J gene TRBJ2-7, with TRBD1 matching over 7 bases. Germline V gene sequence: CDR1 SGHRS, CDR2 YFSETQ. The CDR3 is 15 amino acids. Unmatched junction bases numbered 7, after V lost 0 bases and J lost 4 bases. CDR3 sequence reads: CASSLVGQGVYEQYF. In DNA, the CDR3 is TGCGCCAGCAGCTTGGTAGGTCAGGGGGTTTACGAGCAGTACTTC.

In this sample, this clone turned up once. The CDR3 coding sequence is TGCGCCAGCAGCCCGGGACTTAACACAGATACGCAGTATTTT. This sequence encodes CASSPGLNTDTQYF. The chain couples TRBV5-1 to TRBJ2-3, with D perhaps TRBD2 (6 bases). Deletions cut 4 bases from V and 2 bases from J, with 11 bases between. Germline V CDR1 and CDR2: SGHRS, YFSETQ. The CDR3 loop spans 14 amino acids.

The chain employs TRBV20-1 and TRBJ2-2, with 7 bases identical to TRBD2. CDR1 and CDR2 from the germline V gene are DFQATT and SNEGSKA (reference sequence). Losses at the gene ends were 3 bases for V and 4 bases for J; bases not matched to a gene: 8. The CDR3 runs to 15 residues. The CDR3 DNA sequence: TGCAGTGCTAGTTCGCAGCCGGGAGGCACCGGGGAGCTGTTTTTT. Protein product: CSASSQPGGTGELFF.

V usage is TRBV24-1 and J usage is TRBJ1-5; 8 nucleotides line up with TRBD1. From germline, CDR1 is KGHDR and CDR2 SFDVKD. V lost 3 bases and J lost 4; bases outside the gene matches: 7. The CDR3 has 16 residues. The CDR3 loop is CATSDPRTGLNQPQHF. In nucleotides, the CDR3 is TGTGCCACCAGTGATCCCCGGACAGGGTTGAATCAGCCCCAGCATTTT.

In this sample, this clone turned up a few times. The J gene is TRBJ2-7, the V gene TRBV10-3; D possibly corresponds to TRBD1 (6 bases). CDR3 length: 16 residues. Germline loops: CDR1 ENHRY, CDR2 SYGVKD. V was pared by 4 bases and J by 0 bases, with 16 bases between. The DNA of the CDR3 is TGTGCCATCAGTGCCCCGAGACAGGCCAGCTCCTACGAGCAGTACTTC. This translates into CAISAPRQASSYEQYF.

The chain employs TRBV11-3 and TRBJ2-1; a possible D gene is TRBD2 (6 bases). The V end lost 0 bases, the J end lost 8 bases, and 14 bases lay between the germline ends. This CDR3 spans 15 amino acids. CDR1 and CDR2 (germline): SGHNT, YENEEA. This chain's CDR3 is CASSLDRRGMHEQFF. The CDR3 DNA reads TGTGCCAGCAGCTTAGATCGTCGGGGGATGCATGAGCAGTTCTTC. Full variable domain (rest looked up from reference TRBV11-3 and TRBJ2-1): EAGVVQSPRYKIIEKKQPVAFWCNPISGHNTLYWYLQNLGQGPELLIRYENEEAVDDSQLPKDRFSAERLKGVDSTLKIQPAELGDSAVYLCASSLDRRGMHEQFFGPGTRLTVL.

The chain employs TRBV7-9 and TRBJ2-7, with D unclear. The V end lost 2 bases, the J end lost 3 bases, and 8 bases lay between the germline ends. Germline-derived CDR1 and CDR2 are SEHNR and FQNEAQ (reference sequence). CDR3 length equals 13 residues. In DNA form, the CDR3 reads TGTGCCAGCAGCTTAATCGGTATCTACGAGCAGTACGTC. Translation gives CASSLIGIYEQYV.

This chain links TRBV5-1 with TRBJ1-2; TRBD1 matches at 7 bases. CDR3 length: 16 amino acids. The V gene end was trimmed by 0 bases and the J gene end by 4 bases; junction bases not matched to a gene: 9. Germline CDR1 and CDR2: SGHRS and YFSETQ. CDR3 in amino acids: CASSLVGGQPLYGYTF. The CDR3 DNA follows: TGCGCCAGCAGCTTGGTGGGGGGACAGCCACTCTATGGCTACACCTTC.

The chain combines TRBV7-2 with TRBJ2-3, with a tentative D call TRBD2 (5 bases). There are 15 residues in the CDR3. The germline V gene encodes CDR1 SGHTA and CDR2 FQGNSA. Trimming removed 0 bases from V and 4 bases from J, with 11 bases in between. CDR3 sequence reads: CASSLAPGMSDTQYF. The CDR3 DNA reads TGTGCCAGCAGCTTAGCACCGGGGATGTCAGATACGCAGTATTTT.